Listed here are 29 T cell receptor beta chains from one sample, sequenced in a study of OX40 agonist ivuxolimab in advanced cancers. TCRdb keeps only in-frame clones here, not all; method: immunoSEQ multiplex PCR. The sample lists nearly 80,000 clones, approximately 85% occurring once. Sample: CD4+ or CD8+ T cells sorted from blood, taken in a trial of the OX40 agonist ivuxolimab. All receptors derive from an adult with an advanced solid tumor such as melanoma, head and neck, liver or kidney cancer.

The CDR3 sequence is CATSRDRAGGQPQHF. The CDR3 region has the DNA TGTGCCACCAGCAGAGATCGAGCAGGGGGTCAGCCCCAGCATTTT. The rearrangement links TRBV15 to TRBJ1-5; 7 nucleotides match TRBD1. Losses at the gene ends were 0 bases for V and 6 bases for J; bases not matched to a gene: 5. Looked up from germline, CDR1 is LNHNV and CDR2 is YYDKDF (reference sequence). There are 15 residues in the CDR3.

V and J are TRBV5-4 and TRBJ2-6, with 7 positions matching TRBD2. The V gene's germline CDR1 is SGHNT and CDR2 YYREEE (reference sequence). V lost 2 bases and J lost 3; bases outside the gene matches: 11. The CDR3 contains 18 residues. CDR3 in DNA: TGTGCCAGCAGCTTCTGGACTAGGCCCCGCTTTGGGGCCAACGTCCTGACTTTC. It yields the protein CASSFWTRPRFGANVLTF. The variable domain in full, completed from reference TRBV5-4 and TRBJ2-6, reads ETGVTQSPTHLIKTRGQQVTLRCSSQSGHNTVSWYQQALGQGPQFIFQYYREEENGRGNFPPRFSGLQFPNYSSELNVNALELDDSALYLCASSFWTRPRFGANVLTFGAGSRLTVL.

The chain is built from TRBV27 and TRBJ2-1; tentatively, D is TRBD2 (5 bases). Trimming removed 5 bases at V and 3 bases at J, with 20 bases between. The germline V gene encodes CDR1 MNHEY and CDR2 SMNVEV (reference sequence). CDR3 length: 17 residues. CDR3 residues: CASSAGVGRLRYNEQFF. CDR3 bases: TGTGCCAGCAGTGCCGGGGTTGGCAGGTTACGCTACAATGAGCAGTTCTTC.

This clone was detected only once. The chain has TRBV5-1 and TRBJ2-7, with 10 bases aligning to TRBD2. V lost 5 bases and J lost 4; bases outside the gene matches: 3. The CDR3 loop spans 13 amino acids. Germline V gives CDR1 SGHRS, CDR2 YFSETQ. DNA of the CDR3: TGCGCCAGCAGGGCTAGCGGGAGTTACGAGCAGTACTTC. Its translation: CASRASGSYEQYF.

This clone was observed a handful of times. V gene TRBV5-1 combines with J gene TRBJ1-1; 7 positions agree with TRBD1. Germline CDR1 is SGHRS and CDR2 is YFSETQ. The CDR3 loop spans 17 amino acids. V shed 0 bases, J shed 4 bases, and the junction held 12 bases outside the gene matches. Written as DNA, the CDR3 is TGCGCCAGCAGCTTGGGGGGACAGACGATTGGTAGCACTGAAGCTTTCTTT. This sequence encodes CASSLGGQTIGSTEAFF.

The chain combines TRBV30 with TRBJ2-5, with 7 bases aligning to TRBD2. The CDR3 runs 13 residues. Per germline, CDR1 GTSNPN and CDR2 SVGIG (reference sequence). Trimming took 5 bases from V and 4 from J; bases not matched to a gene: 7. The CDR3 here is CAWATRLAETQYF. The CDR3 DNA reads TGTGCCTGGGCTACCCGACTAGCAGAGACCCAGTACTTC.

The chain employs TRBV28 and TRBJ1-4; D is unresolved. Per germline, CDR1 MDHEN and CDR2 SYDVKM. V lost 5 bases to trimming and J lost 7 bases, with 17 bases between them. The CDR3 is made up of 15 amino acids. The CDR3 loop reads CASSPPDYLTEKLFF. CDR3 DNA sequence: TGTGCCAGCAGTCCCCCGGACTACCTAACTGAAAAACTGTTTTTT.

This clone came up many times. The genes are TRBV30 and TRBJ1-5; unclear D gene. The CDR3 sequence is 16 residues long. Germline V gene lookup returns CDR1 GTSNPN and CDR2 SVGIG (reference sequence). The V end was cut by 1 base, the J end by 0 bases, with 13 bases between. CDR3 loop: CAWSAFQTYSNQPQHF. The CDR3, as DNA: TGTGCCTGGAGTGCTTTTCAAACCTATAGCAATCAGCCCCAGCATTTT.

The chain recombines TRBV4-3 with TRBJ1-1; D possibly corresponds to TRBD1 (5 bases). Trimming left V 4 bases short and J 3 bases short, with 15 bases between. This CDR3 is 15 amino acids long. Germline V CDR1 and CDR2: LGHNA, YSLEER. CDR3 nucleotides: TGCGCCAGCAGCCGAGGACAACATTCCGACACTGAAGCTTTCTTT. Protein: CASSRGQHSDTEAFF.

The V and J genes are TRBV10-3 and TRBJ2-5; 11 bases map to TRBD2. Germline V gene sequence: CDR1 ENHRY, CDR2 SYGVKD. This CDR3 has 14 amino acids. With 7 bases clipped from V and 2 bases from J, the junction kept 3 bases outside the gene matches. CDR3 protein: CAIMASGGQETQYF. In nucleotides, the CDR3 is TGTGCCATCATGGCTAGCGGGGGGCAAGAGACCCAGTACTTC.

This clone was observed a handful of times. The V and J genes are TRBV4-2 and TRBJ1-1, with 9 bases that match TRBD1. Germline V gives CDR1 LGHNA, CDR2 YNFKEQ. V was clipped by 4 bases and J by 5 bases; unmatched bases: 14. The CDR3 loop spans 17 amino acids. Here the CDR3 DNA reads TGTGCCAGCAGCCCGATTACAGGGGGCGTTCAGGGAACTGAAGCTTTCTTT. As protein: CASSPITGGVQGTEAFF.

The chain has TRBV4-3 and TRBJ2-7; 8 nucleotides line up with TRBD1. Trimming at V came to 0 bases and at J to 3 bases, leaving 7 bases not matched to a gene. Germline values: CDR1 LGHNA, CDR2 YSLEER. The CDR3 contains 16 residues. DNA for the CDR3: TGCGCCAGCAGCCAAGAATTGACAGGGGCCGGCTACGAGCAGTACTTC. Encoded protein: CASSQELTGAGYEQYF.

The CDR3 region is CASSLGTAVHTQYF. In DNA form, the CDR3 reads TGTGCCAGCAGCTTGGGGACAGCCGTCCATACGCAGTATTTT. This rearrangement joins TRBV5-8 to TRBJ2-3; D is perhaps TRBD1 (6 bases). The germline V gene encodes CDR1 SGHTS and CDR2 YDEGEE. The germline V and J ends were trimmed by 0 bases and 7 bases, with 12 bases remaining between them. The CDR3 extends over 14 amino acids.

V is TRBV13 and J is TRBJ1-2; 8 bases agree with TRBD1. V shed 3 bases, J shed 0 bases, and the junction held 3 bases outside the gene matches. The V gene's germline CDR1 is PRHDT and CDR2 FYEKMQ (reference sequence). The CDR3 extends over 15 amino acids. The CDR3 is CASSFRDRTNYGYTF. The CDR3 bases are TGTGCCAGCAGCTTCCGGGACAGGACTAACTATGGCTACACCTTC. The full variable domain, its missing parts supplied by reference TRBV13 and TRBJ1-2, is AAGVIQSPRHLIKEKRETATLKCYPIPRHDTVYWYQQGPGQDPQFLISFYEKMQSDKGSIPDRFSAQQFSDYHSELNMSSLELGDSALYFCASSFRDRTNYGYTFGSGTRLTVV.

This clone was counted only a few times. This chain links TRBV18 with TRBJ2-2; perhaps TRBD2 as D (5 bases). There are 16 residues in the CDR3. Germline CDR1 and CDR2: KGHSH and LQKENI. V was trimmed by 3 bases and J by 0 bases, leaving 11 bases between them. This chain's CDR3 is CASSPAGLANTGELFF. The CDR3, as DNA: TGTGCCAGCTCACCTGCAGGACTGGCGAACACCGGGGAGCTGTTTTTT.

The chain couples TRBV28 to TRBJ1-2; perhaps TRBD1 as D (6 bases). In germline, CDR1 is MDHEN, CDR2 SYDVKM. Trimming removed 6 bases from V and 7 bases from J, with 21 bases in between. The CDR3 runs 15 residues. The CDR3 DNA reads TGTGCCAGCAGACTTAGCCTACAGGGTTTCGGTGGCTACACCTTC. Protein sequence: CASRLSLQGFGGYTF.

The rearrangement uses TRBV27 and TRBJ2-1; D is tentatively TRBD1 or TRBD2 (5 bases each). CDR1 and CDR2 (germline): MNHEY, SMNVEV (reference sequence). CDR3 length equals 13 residues. Trimming shortened V by 5 bases and J by 5 bases, and 10 bases separated the two germline ends. CDR3 sequence reads: CASSGQGDNEQFF. The CDR3, as DNA: TGTGCCAGCAGTGGGCAGGGAGACAATGAGCAGTTCTTC.

The chain uses TRBV19 and TRBJ1-2, with 7 bases that match TRBD1. The germline CDR1 and CDR2 sequences are LNHDA and SQIVND (reference sequence). The CDR3 contains 15 residues. Trimming at V came to 5 bases and at J to 5 bases, leaving 11 bases not matched to a gene. The CDR3 region is CASSPQGDPRYGYTF. The CDR3 DNA reads as TGTGCCAGTAGTCCCCAGGGGGACCCTCGATATGGCTACACCTTC.

V is TRBV19 and J is TRBJ2-7; D is unclear. Germline V gives CDR1 LNHDA, CDR2 SQIVND (reference sequence). The CDR3 is made up of 15 amino acids. Trimming shortened V by 6 bases and J by 5 bases, and 20 bases separated the two germline ends. In DNA, the CDR3 is TGTGCCAGTAGCAAAGGCCAGGTAACCTTCGACGAGCAGTACTTC. It translates to CASSKGQVTFDEQYF.

V and J are TRBV7-8 and TRBJ2-2; unclear D gene. In germline, CDR1 is SGHVS, CDR2 FQNEAQ. This CDR3 has 12 amino acids. The V gene lost 2 bases and the J gene lost 8 bases, with 6 bases spanning the gap. CDR3 sequence: CASSLPGGELFF. The CDR3 DNA is TGTGCCAGCAGCTTACCCGGAGGGGAGCTGTTTTTT.

The chain recombines TRBV29-1 with TRBJ2-3; no clear D. The CDR3 sequence is 16 residues long. V was pared by 1 base and J by 2 bases, with 16 bases between. CDR1 is SQVTM and CDR2 is ANQGSEA in the germline V gene. For the CDR3, the DNA is TGCAGCGTTGAAGGCCAACAAATTGCCCCCACAGATACGCAGTATTTT. Its protein is CSVEGQQIAPTDTQYF.

The chain employs TRBV6-6 and TRBJ2-7, with D possibly TRBD2 on 7 matching bases. Germline loops: CDR1 MNHNY, CDR2 SVGAGI (reference sequence). The CDR3 runs to 16 residues. V was clipped by 0 bases and J by 2 bases, with 14 bases between them. The DNA of the CDR3 is TGTGCCAGCAGTTACTCTGGGGGGGGGCCCACCTACGAGCAGTACTTC. This gives the protein CASSYSGGGPTYEQYF.

This chain uses TRBV29-1 with TRBJ2-2; no reliable D call. This CDR3 comprises 14 residues. Germline loops: CDR1 SQVTM, CDR2 ANQGSEA. The germline V and J ends were trimmed by 1 base and 0 bases, with 6 bases remaining between them. The CDR3 DNA reads as TGCAGCGTTGAAGGGCAGGCGAACACCGGGGAGCTGTTTTTT. The encoded protein is CSVEGQANTGELFF.

The chain has TRBV10-3 and TRBJ1-5; TRBD1 matches 10 bases. CDR3 length: 12 amino acids. CDR1 and CDR2 from the germline V gene are ENHRY and SYGVKD. V shed 11 bases, J shed 6 bases, and the junction held 4 bases outside the gene matches. The CDR3 loop is CAVGQGGQPQHF. The DNA of the CDR3 is TGTGCCGTCGGACAGGGGGGTCAGCCCCAGCATTTT.

This clone was found once. The chain carries TRBV7-2 and TRBJ2-3; D assignment may be TRBD1 or TRBD2 (5 bases each). From germline, CDR1 is SGHTA and CDR2 FQGNSA. The CDR3 has 13 amino acids. Between the trimmed V and J ends, which lost 5 bases and 1 base, there was a span of 7 bases. CDR3 nucleotide sequence: TGTGCCAGCAGCGGGGGTCGCACAGATACGCAGTATTTT. This encodes CASSGGRTDTQYF.

This clone was picked up one time. V is TRBV5-6 and J is TRBJ2-7; D gene unclear. This CDR3 region has 16 residues. V lost 4 bases, J lost 2 bases, and 19 bases lay in between. CDR1 is SGHDT and CDR2 is YYEEEE in the germline V gene. CDR3 protein: CASSPMGLVETYEQYF. Written as DNA, the CDR3 is TGTGCCAGCAGCCCTATGGGGTTAGTGGAAACCTACGAGCAGTACTTC.

This clone was observed a handful of times. At one boundary the junction diverges from the germline segment, which might be a read error. The chain recombines TRBV11-1 with TRBJ1-1, with 9 bases aligning to TRBD1. The germline CDR1 and CDR2 sequences are SGHAT and FQDESV (reference sequence). CDR3 size: 14 residues. CDR3 residues: CASSLVPGQGESFF. In nucleotides, the CDR3 is TGTGCCAGCAGCTTGGTTCCGGGACAGGGTGAATCTTTCTTT.

The chain uses TRBV13 and TRBJ1-3; tentatively, D is TRBD1 (5 bases). The CDR3 covers 14 residues. The V gene's germline CDR1 is PRHDT and CDR2 FYEKMQ (reference sequence). The V end lost 3 bases, the J end lost 5 bases, and 11 bases lay between the germline ends. CDR3: CASSFGTVRNTIYF. The DNA for the CDR3 is TGTGCCAGCAGCTTCGGGACCGTACGAAACACCATATATTTT.

V and J are TRBV7-2 and TRBJ1-2; TRBD1 matches at 8 bases. Germline values: CDR1 SGHTA, CDR2 FQGNSA. The CDR3 extends over 16 amino acids. The trim removed 4 bases at V and 3 bases at J, leaving 10 bases unmatched. The CDR3 region has the DNA TGTGCCAGCAGCTCCAGGGACAGGCTGACGGACTATGGCTACACCTTC. This encodes CASSSRDRLTDYGYTF.